This T cell receptor beta chain derives from a study of cytomegalovirus exposure and HLA in healthy donors. Study background: Membership in the Caucasian-associated ancestry cluster was found for around 81% of approximately 430 genotyped donors.

Study conclusions and caveats: The study listed 150 to 200 cytomegalovirus-associated TCR beta chains. Differences between HLA loci emerged in a later analysis of TCR association rates, with DRB1 most and HLA-C fewest.

This clone occurred once. No antigen is known for it. All the people who gave samples were healthy bone marrow donors. Vbeta (60) and Jbeta (13) primers were used in the PCR. Libraries were prepared by immunoSEQ multiplex PCR; TCRdb keeps only in-frame clonotypes and omits some of them. In the table there are some 190,000 clones, more than 75% of which are singletons. The sequence was collected from a man in his forties in good health and CMV-seronegative. Specimen: PBMCs.

The CDR3 DNA sequence: TGTGCCAGCAGGACCCCACAGGGGGTTCTGGGTGAGCAGTTCTTC. It encodes CASRTPQGVLGEQFF. This chain connects TRBV28 to TRBJ2-1, with 8 bases that match TRBD1. Germline V gene data show CDR1 as MDHEN and CDR2 as SYDVKM. After removal of 6 bases from V and 9 bases from J, the junction contained 13 bases not matched to a gene. The length of the CDR3 is 15 residues.